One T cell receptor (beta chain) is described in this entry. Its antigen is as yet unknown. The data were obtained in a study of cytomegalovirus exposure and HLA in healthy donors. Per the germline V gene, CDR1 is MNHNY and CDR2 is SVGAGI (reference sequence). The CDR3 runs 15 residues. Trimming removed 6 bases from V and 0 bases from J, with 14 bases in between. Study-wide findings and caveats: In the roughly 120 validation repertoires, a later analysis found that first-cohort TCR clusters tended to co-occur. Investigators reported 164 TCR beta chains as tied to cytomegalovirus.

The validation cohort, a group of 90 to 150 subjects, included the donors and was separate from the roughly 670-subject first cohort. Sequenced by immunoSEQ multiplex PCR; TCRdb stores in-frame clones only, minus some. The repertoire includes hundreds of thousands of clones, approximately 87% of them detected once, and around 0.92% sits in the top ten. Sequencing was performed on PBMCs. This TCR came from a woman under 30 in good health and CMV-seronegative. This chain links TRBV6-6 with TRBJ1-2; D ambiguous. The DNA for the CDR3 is TGTGCCAGCAGCCCTAGGAGCGTAGCTAACTATGGCTACACCTTC. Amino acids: CASSPRSVANYGYTF.